This note documents a single TCR beta chain sequence. TCRdb's copy holds only in-frame clones and misses some; the assay was immunoSEQ multiplex PCR. The sample yields about 23,000 clones, 75% to 85% seen once. This entry comes from a study of OX40 agonist ivuxolimab in advanced cancers. About the study: Patients took ivuxolimab, an agonistic anti-OX40 (CD134) antibody. The dose-escalation cohort was over 65% male, with a mean age of around 60 years, ranging about 20 to 85.

This CDR3 comprises 15 residues. V dropped 3 bases and J dropped 1 base, with 15 bases sitting between them. Looked up from germline, CDR1 is GTSNPN and CDR2 is SVGIG (reference sequence). This TCR derives from an adult with an advanced solid tumor such as melanoma, head and neck, liver or kidney cancer. The sample was CD4+ or CD8+ T cells sorted from blood, taken in a trial of the OX40 agonist ivuxolimab. The chain combines TRBV30 with TRBJ1-1; D perhaps matches TRBD1 (5 bases). In DNA, the CDR3 is TGTGCCTGGAGGACCCCGGGGGTCAAGAACACTGAAGCTTTCTTT. As protein: CAWRTPGVKNTEAFF.